Below are 30 T cell receptor beta chains sequenced from a single sample in a study of blood T cell repertoires in COVID-19. Here immunoSEQ multiplex PCR was the method, and the copy in TCRdb shows in-frame clones only, minus some. In the table there are 150,000 to 200,000 clones, around 80% of which are singletons. What was sequenced was peripheral blood. These receptors were taken from a woman aged 55-69 years with COVID-19, enrolled during active disease.

With regard to this clone: The junction shows a germline mismatch at one end, possibly a read error. V gene TRBV5-4 combines with J gene TRBJ1-4; 7 bases fit TRBD1. CDR1 is SGHNT and CDR2 is YYREEE in the germline V gene (reference sequence). The CDR3 sequence is 14 residues long. CDR3 protein: CASSREGANEKLFF. Written as DNA, the CDR3 is TGTGCCAGCAGCCGCGAGGGGGCTAACGAAAAACTGTTTTTT.

This clone was seen ten or more times. The chain couples TRBV7-8 to TRBJ2-5; 10 bases match TRBD1. The V and J ends lost 4 bases and 2 bases, in that order; junction bases with no gene match: 7. This CDR3 has 16 amino acids. Germline V gives CDR1 SGHVS, CDR2 FQNEAQ. CDR3 nucleotide sequence: TGTGCCAGCAGCTCCTTAACGGGACAGGGGCAAGAGACCCAGTACTTC. It specifies CASSSLTGQGQETQYF.

V usage is TRBV5-5 and J usage is TRBJ2-7, with a tentative D call TRBD1 (6 bases). V lost 4 bases, J lost 2 bases, and 16 bases lay in between. Germline V gene lookup returns CDR1 SGHKS and CDR2 YYEKEE (reference sequence). CDR3 length: 15 amino acids. The CDR3 DNA is TGTGCCAGCAGCAAGATAACAGGGAATCCCTACGAGCAGTACTTC. Amino acids: CASSKITGNPYEQYF.

The table lists this clone with a few counts. J is TRBJ2-1 and V is TRBV2; 11 bases line up with TRBD2. Germline assignment: CDR1 SNHLY and CDR2 FYNNEI. There are 16 residues in the CDR3. V lost 5 bases to trimming and J lost 4 bases; unmatched junction nucleotides: 7. The CDR3 is CASSPGLAGLYNEQFF. In DNA, the CDR3 is TGTGCCAGCAGTCCAGGACTAGCGGGTTTGTACAATGAGCAGTTCTTC.

J is TRBJ1-6 and V is TRBV18, with TRBD1 matching over 7 bases. With 3 bases clipped from V and 4 bases from J, the junction kept 6 bases outside the gene matches. The CDR3 has 16 residues. Germline CDR1 and CDR2: KGHSH and LQKENI. CDR3 in DNA: TGTGCCAGCTCACCCGACAGGGTCCGGTATAATTCACCCCTCCACTTT. Translated: CASSPDRVRYNSPLHF.

The CDR3 coding sequence is TGTGCCAGCAGCTTCACAGGGGGCAACGAGCAGTACGTC. Encoded protein: CASSFTGGNEQYV. The chain carries TRBV11-2 and TRBJ2-7, with 9 positions matching TRBD1. This CDR3 contains 13 residues. Losses at the gene ends were 3 bases for V and 5 bases for J; bases not matched to a gene: 2. Germline V lookup: CDR1 SGHAT, CDR2 FQNNGV.

A single count supports this clone. V is TRBV9 and J is TRBJ2-1, with TRBD1 matching over 8 bases. The junction had 15 bases not matched to a gene; V was cut back by 1 base and J by 6 bases. Germline CDR1 is SGDLS and CDR2 is YYNGEE. The CDR3 consists of 18 residues. In DNA form, the CDR3 reads TGTGCCAGCAGCGTACACAGGGGGGACTTTTCGTATTCCAATGAGCAGTTCTTC. This gives the protein CASSVHRGDFSYSNEQFF.

This CDR3 is CASNPWGGNQPQHF. CDR3 sequence (DNA): TGTGCCAGCAACCCGTGGGGCGGCAATCAGCCCCAGCATTTT. V is TRBV5-5 and J is TRBJ1-5, with D tentatively TRBD1 (5 bases). Germline CDR1 reads SGHKS; CDR2 reads YYEKEE (reference sequence). This CDR3 is 14 amino acids long. The V gene lost 6 bases and the J gene lost 2 bases, with 12 bases spanning the gap.

The chain is built from TRBV2 and TRBJ2-6; 10 bases align to TRBD1. The CDR3 loop spans 18 amino acids. Germline assignment: CDR1 SNHLY and CDR2 FYNNEI. The V segment lost 4 bases and the J segment 0 bases; nucleotides outside the gene matches: 6. The DNA for the CDR3 is TGTGCCAGCAGTGGCCGACAGGGGGCAAGCTCTGGGGCCAACGTCCTGACTTTC. Amino acid sequence: CASSGRQGASSGANVLTF.

The V and J genes are TRBV9 and TRBJ1-2; 7 bases align to TRBD1. With V trimmed by 3 bases and J by 4 bases, 6 bases remained unmatched. Germline V CDR1 and CDR2: SGDLS, YYNGEE. The CDR3 is made up of 14 amino acids. The CDR3 sequence is CASSGPGQRYGYTF. CDR3 DNA sequence: TGTGCCAGCAGCGGACCGGGACAGCGCTATGGCTACACCTTC. Looking up the rest from reference TRBV9 and TRBJ1-2 gives the full variable domain: DSGVTQTPKHLITATGQRVTLRCSPRSGDLSVYWYQQSLDQGLQFLIQYYNGEERAKGNILERFSAQQFPDLHSELNLSSLELGDSALYFCASSGPGQRYGYTFGSGTRLTVV.

The J gene is TRBJ1-4, the V gene TRBV12-3 or TRBV12-4, with TRBD1 identical over 8 bases. V lost 3 bases to trimming and J lost 8 bases; unmatched junction nucleotides: 2. The CDR3 totals 13 residues. The CDR3 nucleotides read TGTGCCAGCAGTTTCGGACAGGGAGAAAAACTGTTTTTT. This gives the protein CASSFGQGEKLFF.

The table lists this clone with a count of one. The rearrangement joins TRBV6-4 to TRBJ1-1, with D tentatively TRBD1 (6 bases). Germline CDR1 MRHNA, CDR2 SNTAGT. The CDR3 has 15 residues. V lost 0 bases to trimming and J lost 1 base, with 9 bases between them. The DNA of the CDR3 is TGTGCCAGCAGTGACTCGGCGGACAGGAACACTGAAGCTTTCTTT. This codes for CASSDSADRNTEAFF.

This sequence joins TRBV10-3 and TRBJ1-5; D call uncertain. Germline V CDR1 and CDR2: ENHRY, SYGVKD. V shed 0 bases and J shed 3 bases, with 9 bases lying between them. The CDR3 is 15 amino acids. For the CDR3, the DNA is TGTGCCATCAGTGAGTCGAACTCCGACAATCAGCCCCAGCATTTT. Residues: CAISESNSDNQPQHF.

The V and J genes are TRBV6-9 and TRBJ2-1; D gene uncertain. The V gene lost 10 bases and the J gene lost 15 bases, with 10 bases spanning the gap. CDR1 MNHGY and CDR2 SVAAGI come from the germline V gene. The CDR3 has 8 residues. CDR3 residues: CATDKRFF. The CDR3 DNA follows: TGTGCCACCGACAAAAGGTTCTTC.

The chain links TRBV10-3 to TRBJ2-1, with TRBD2 identical over 7 bases. With V trimmed by 2 bases and J by 0 bases, 4 bases remained unmatched. This CDR3 contains 16 residues. Germline V gene data show CDR1 as ENHRY and CDR2 as SYGVKD. The CDR3 here is CAISEGAGASYNEQFF. CDR3 in DNA: TGTGCCATCAGTGAGGGGGCGGGAGCCTCCTACAATGAGCAGTTCTTC.

The chain uses TRBV7-9 and TRBJ1-2; D is perhaps TRBD1 (6 bases). Germline V gene lookup returns CDR1 SEHNR and CDR2 FQNEAQ (reference sequence). V lost 4 bases and J 2 bases, leaving 14 bases between the germline ends. The CDR3 contains 15 residues. The DNA of the CDR3 is TGTGCCAGCAGCTCGGGCAGGGGATGGAACTATGGCTACACCTTC. This sequence encodes CASSSGRGWNYGYTF.

The rearrangement links TRBV14 to TRBJ2-2, with D possibly matching TRBD2 (7 bases). V was trimmed by 6 bases and J by 1 base, leaving 12 bases between them. CDR1 and CDR2 from the germline V gene are SGHDN and FVKESK. CDR3 length: 15 residues. The CDR3 here is CASRPGGRNTGELFF. CDR3 sequence (DNA): TGTGCCAGCAGACCCGGGGGGCGGAACACCGGGGAGCTGTTTTTT.

V is TRBV4-2 and J is TRBJ2-3; D remains unclear. This CDR3 spans 15 amino acids. The V and J ends lost 1 base and 6 bases respectively, with 14 bases between them. Looked up from germline, CDR1 is LGHNA and CDR2 is YNFKEQ. The DNA of the CDR3 is TGTGCCAGCAGCCAAGTGCCACACACGAGGGATACGCAGTATTTT. Amino acid sequence: CASSQVPHTRDTQYF.

The gene calls are TRBV10-3 and TRBJ1-1, with D unresolved. The CDR3 runs to 15 residues. With 0 bases removed from V and 0 bases from J, the gap between germline ends came to 8 bases. Per the germline V gene, CDR1 is ENHRY and CDR2 is SYGVKD. The CDR3 DNA reads TGTGCCATCAGTGAGTCTGGCGGGTTGAACACTGAAGCTTTCTTT. The encoded protein is CAISESGGLNTEAFF.

On this clone: Within the sample, other DNA sequences also encode this same CDR3. The V gene is TRBV19, the J gene TRBJ2-3; D uncertain. Germline CDR1 and CDR2: LNHDA and SQIVND (reference sequence). V was pared by 7 bases and J by 1 base, with 9 bases between. The CDR3 runs 13 residues. DNA of the CDR3: TGTGCCAGTAAACGAGCTCGCACAGATACGCAGTATTTT. It codes for CASKRARTDTQYF.

The chain combines TRBV4-3 with TRBJ1-2; D is ambiguous. CDR1 is LGHNA, CDR2 YSLEER, per germline. Trimming removed 4 bases from V and 4 bases from J, with 13 bases in between. This CDR3 spans 14 amino acids. CDR3 protein: CASSRGSGSYGYTF. The CDR3 DNA follows: TGCGCCAGCAGCCGGGGATCCGGGAGCTATGGCTACACCTTC.

The chain uses TRBV29-1 and TRBJ1-4; 10 nucleotides line up with TRBD1. Per germline, CDR1 SQVTM and CDR2 ANQGSEA. This CDR3 is built from 14 residues. The ends lost 4 bases at V and 8 bases at J; junction bases unmatched: 7. CDR3 in amino acids: CSVGLGQGGEKLFF. The CDR3 region has the DNA TGCAGCGTTGGGCTCGGACAGGGGGGGGAAAAACTGTTTTTT.

CDR3: CASNRGGNQPQHF. The CDR3 DNA reads as TGTGCCAGCAACAGGGGTGGCAATCAGCCCCAGCATTTT. The chain recombines TRBV12-3 or TRBV12-4 with TRBJ1-5, with 7 bases fitting TRBD1. J was trimmed by 2 bases and V by 7 bases; bases with no gene match: 2. The length of the CDR3 is 13 residues.

The V call is TRBV19, the J call TRBJ1-5; maybe TRBD1 (5 bases). Germline values: CDR1 LNHDA, CDR2 SQIVND (reference sequence). This CDR3 comprises 15 residues. V was trimmed by 3 bases and J by 2 bases, leaving 11 bases between them. The CDR3, as DNA: TGTGCCAGTAGTATCTTAGGGGATGGCAATCAGCCCCAGCATTTT. It is translated as CASSILGDGNQPQHF.

This sequence joins TRBV6-5 and TRBJ1-1; D perhaps matches TRBD1 (5 bases). Trimming removed 8 bases from V and 11 bases from J, with 21 bases in between. This CDR3 is 13 amino acids long. Per germline, CDR1 MNHEY and CDR2 SVGAGI. As DNA, the CDR3 is TGTGCCAGCCGACTCGCGGGGGGAATTCTCGCTTTCTTT. Translated, it gives CASRLAGGILAFF.

The chain combines TRBV29-1 with TRBJ2-1, with TRBD2 identical over 9 bases. This CDR3 is built from 14 residues. Unmatched junction bases numbered 4, after V lost 4 bases and J lost 3 bases. Germline V lookup: CDR1 SQVTM, CDR2 ANQGSEA. CDR3 DNA: TGCAGCGTTGGATCTAGCGGGATCTACAATGAGCAGTTCTTC. Encoded protein: CSVGSSGIYNEQFF.

V and J are TRBV7-9 and TRBJ2-1, with 9 bases lining up with TRBD2. This CDR3 spans 15 amino acids. Trimming took 5 bases from V and 4 from J; bases not matched to a gene: 6. CDR1 and CDR2 (germline): SEHNR, FQNEAQ (reference sequence). The CDR3 nucleotides are TGTGCCAGCAGCCCAAGCGGGGGGTTTTACAATGAGCAGTTCTTC. This codes for CASSPSGGFYNEQFF.

This clone was seen only a few times. The chain carries TRBV9 and TRBJ1-2; 7 nucleotides align to TRBD1. Germline CDR1 reads SGDLS; CDR2 reads YYNGEE. J lost 8 bases, V lost 1 base, and 14 bases had no gene match. The CDR3 runs 16 residues. This CDR3 is CASSVFDRDSQGGYTF. In DNA form, the CDR3 reads TGTGCCAGCAGCGTATTTGACAGGGATTCCCAGGGGGGCTACACCTTC.

The rearrangement uses TRBV6-6 and TRBJ2-1; 8 bases align to TRBD2. The CDR3 is 16 residues long. Trimming took 0 bases from V and 4 from J; bases not matched to a gene: 5. Germline V gives CDR1 MNHNY, CDR2 SVGAGI (reference sequence). In nucleotides, the CDR3 is TGTGCCAGCAGTTACTCGAGTAGCGGGACTTACAATGAGCAGTTCTTC. Translated, it gives CASSYSSSGTYNEQFF.

Concerning this clone itself: The final CDR3 position lacks the conserved phenylalanine or tryptophan, pointing to a likely read error. It is unclear where the CDR3 begins or ends on the DNA, so no DNA is shown, and the CDR3 is as TCRdb lists it. The chain is built from TRBV21-1 and TRBJ2-7; the table's D call, TRBD1, was not checked against the DNA. TRBV21-1 represents a pseudogene. The CDR3 has 15 residues if both end residues are counted. CDR3: CASSNDRDRTHPVML.